What follows are 16 T cell receptor beta chains derived from one specimen sequenced in a study of blood T cell repertoires in COVID-19. Clones were sequenced by immunoSEQ multiplex PCR, and TCRdb holds only the in-frame ones, with some missing. The profile shows 250,000 or so clones, approximately 85% of them singletons. Sequenced: PBMCs or T cells enriched from blood (not recorded which). The receptors were sampled from a woman in her fifties or sixties who had recovered from COVID-19.

In the case of this clone: Because it lacks the conserved phenylalanine or tryptophan at the end, this CDR3 is likely a read error. It is unclear where the CDR3 begins or ends on the DNA, so no DNA is shown, and the CDR3 is as TCRdb lists it. V and J are TRBV12-3 or TRBV12-4 and TRBJ2-4; the DNA was not compared with TRBD2, the D call given in the table. The CDR3 is 11 residues long, counting both termini. The chain's CDR3 is CASSPGPSGTL.

The V call is TRBV29-1, the J call TRBJ2-7; 9 bases are a match to TRBD1. CDR3 length: 13 residues. J was trimmed by 2 bases and V by 6 bases; bases with no gene match: 5. Germline V gene data show CDR1 as SQVTM and CDR2 as ANQGSEA. CDR3 nucleotide sequence: TGCAGCGTGGGACAGGGTCCCACCTACGAGCAGTACTTC. It specifies CSVGQGPTYEQYF.

This clone was recorded once. The rearrangement links TRBV3-1 (or the pseudogene TRBV3-2) to TRBJ1-2; D gene uncertain. Germline CDR1 reads LGHDT; CDR2 reads YNNKEL (reference sequence). There are 13 residues in the CDR3. V shed 0 bases and J shed 7 bases, with 9 bases lying between them. The CDR3 region is CASSQDRRGGYTF. The CDR3 DNA sequence: TGTGCCAGCAGCCAAGATAGGCGCGGTGGCTACACCTTC.

The chain recombines TRBV28 with TRBJ1-5; weak D call: TRBD1 (5 bases). This CDR3 is built from 18 residues. The V gene's germline CDR1 is MDHEN and CDR2 SYDVKM. V was cut by 4 bases and J by 4 bases, with 23 bases left in between. CDR3 DNA sequence: TGTGCCAGCAGTTCCTCGCGTTATGAAAGGGACTCGAATCAGCCCCAGCATTTT. Residues: CASSSSRYERDSNQPQHF.

The chain uses TRBV5-1 and TRBJ2-7; no definite D call. Germline V CDR1 and CDR2: SGHRS, YFSETQ. This CDR3 is built from 14 residues. Trimming stripped 5 bases from V and 3 bases from J, with 15 bases between. The CDR3 nucleotides read TGCGCCAGCAGTAATGTGTTCGGAGTCTACGAGCAGTACTTC. Protein sequence: CASSNVFGVYEQYF.

The chain is built from TRBV6-5 and TRBJ2-5; TRBD2 might be the D (6 bases). Deletions cut 7 bases from V and 5 bases from J, with 14 bases between. Germline V lookup: CDR1 MNHEY, CDR2 SVGAGI. The CDR3 covers 13 residues. The CDR3 DNA reads as TGTGCCAGCACCGCCGGGGCGGGGGAGACCCAGTACTTC. It encodes CASTAGAGETQYF.

This rearrangement joins TRBV5-8 to TRBJ2-1, with D uncertain. The CDR3 totals 15 residues. Trimming stripped 0 bases from V and 0 bases from J, with 7 bases between. Germline CDR1 and CDR2: SGHTS and YDEGEE. CDR3: CASSLGRSSYNEQFF. CDR3 coding DNA: TGTGCCAGCAGCTTGGGGCGGAGCTCCTACAATGAGCAGTTCTTC.

This clone has just one count. CDR3 nucleotides: TGTGCCAGCAGCTTAGCGCTTGGCAGTGGTTCTGGAAACACCATATATTTT. As protein: CASSLALGSGSGNTIYF. The chain uses TRBV7-9 and TRBJ1-3; D remains unclear. V lost 0 bases, J lost 1 base, and 13 bases lay in between. Germline CDR1 is SEHNR and CDR2 is FQNEAQ (reference sequence). The CDR3 has 17 amino acids.

The V gene is TRBV28, the J gene TRBJ2-7, with 9 bases aligning to TRBD2. With V trimmed by 1 base and J by 1 base, 5 bases remained unmatched. The CDR3 loop spans 16 amino acids. The V gene's germline CDR1 is MDHEN and CDR2 SYDVKM. The CDR3 DNA reads TGTGCCAGCAGTTTATCTTTAGCGGGAGATTCCTACGAGCAGTACTTC. Protein sequence: CASSLSLAGDSYEQYF.

This clone appeared once. V and J are TRBV5-1 and TRBJ1-4; a weak D match, TRBD1 (6 bases). In germline, CDR1 is SGHRS, CDR2 YFSETQ. Trimming left V 4 bases short and J 5 bases short, with 15 bases between. The CDR3 contains 15 residues. The CDR3 sequence is CASSPIAGTNEKLFF. The CDR3 region has the DNA TGCGCCAGCAGCCCCATAGCGGGGACAAATGAAAAACTGTTTTTT.

This clone came up a few times. The chain is built from TRBV10-3 and TRBJ2-7, with 9 positions matching TRBD1. This CDR3 spans 15 amino acids. Germline V gene data show CDR1 as ENHRY and CDR2 as SYGVKD. V was pared by 3 bases and J by 1 base, with 4 bases of the junction left unmatched. The CDR3 DNA is TGTGCCATCAGTGATCGGGACAGGGTATCCTACGAGCAGTACTTC. Encoded protein: CAISDRDRVSYEQYF.

The chain couples TRBV7-6 to TRBJ2-3; maybe TRBD1 (8 bases). This CDR3 is built from 16 residues. CDR1 SGHVS and CDR2 FNYEAQ come from the germline V gene. V lost 0 bases to trimming and J lost 4 bases, with 14 bases between them. The CDR3: CASSLAQGGIPDTQYF. In nucleotides, the CDR3 is TGTGCCAGCAGCTTAGCACAGGGGGGGATCCCAGATACGCAGTATTTT.

This clone was picked up one time. The chain joins TRBV29-1 to TRBJ2-1; 9 nucleotides line up with TRBD2. Trimming at V came to 7 bases and at J to 3 bases, leaving 7 bases not matched to a gene. The CDR3 has 14 amino acids. The V gene's germline CDR1 is SQVTM and CDR2 ANQGSEA. The CDR3 is CSAHSGSHYNEQFF. The CDR3 nucleotides read TGCAGCGCCCATAGCGGGAGCCACTACAATGAGCAGTTCTTC.

Only a few counts were recorded for this clone. V and J are TRBV11-1 and TRBJ2-1, with 12 bases fitting TRBD2. J lost 9 bases, V lost 6 bases, and 12 bases had no gene match. Per the germline V gene, CDR1 is SGHAT and CDR2 is FQDESV (reference sequence). CDR3 size: 16 residues. The CDR3 reads CASRNPRTSGIGEQFF. In nucleotides, the CDR3 is TGTGCCAGCAGAAACCCTAGGACTAGCGGGATCGGTGAGCAGTTCTTC. Full variable domain (outside the CDR3, taken from reference TRBV11-1 and TRBJ2-1): EAEVAQSPRYKITEKSQAVAFWCDPISGHATLYWYRQILGQGPELLVQFQDESVVDDSQLPKDRFSAERLKGVDSTLKIQPAELGDSAMYLCASRNPRTSGIGEQFFGPGTRLTVL.

The chain uses TRBV27 and TRBJ1-2; D unresolved. Germline V CDR1 and CDR2: MNHEY, SMNVEV (reference sequence). The germline V and J ends were trimmed by 8 bases and 4 bases, with 11 bases remaining between them. The CDR3 length is 12 residues. The CDR3 DNA sequence: TGTGCCAGCTCTTATGGGAGCTATGGCTACACCTTC. This sequence encodes CASSYGSYGYTF.

V and J are TRBV28 and TRBJ1-1; D gene ambiguous. V lost 6 bases, J lost 6 bases, and 17 bases lay in between. The CDR3 contains 14 residues. The germline V gene encodes CDR1 MDHEN and CDR2 SYDVKM. Here the CDR3 reads CASSPFRQVAEAFF. CDR3 coding DNA: TGTGCCAGCAGCCCATTCCGGCAGGTTGCTGAAGCTTTCTTT.